This T cell receptor beta chain was sequenced in a study of blood T cell repertoires in COVID-19. Study context: COVID-19 samples collected from the United States, Italy and Spain covered acute and convalescent phases.

Of note for this clone: Other DNA sequences from this sample encode an identical CDR3 as well.

Clones were sequenced by immunoSEQ multiplex PCR, and TCRdb holds only the in-frame ones, with some missing. This table has about 480,000 clones, approximately 91% appearing once. Enrollees, roughly 18 to 90 years old, lived in approximately 25 US areas. The receptor was derived from a woman in her sixties who had recovered from COVID-19. Sequenced material: PBMCs or T cells enriched from blood (not recorded which).

The CDR3 protein is CASSPGGNTEAFF. CDR3 coding DNA: TGTGCCAGCAGCCCGGGGGGGAACACTGAAGCTTTCTTT. This chain links TRBV3-1 (or the pseudogene TRBV3-2) with TRBJ1-1, with a possible D match to TRBD1 (5 bases). V was trimmed by 4 bases and J by 1 base, leaving 7 bases between them. CDR3 length: 13 amino acids. Per the germline V gene, CDR1 is LGHDT and CDR2 is YNNKEL (reference sequence).